This T cell receptor (beta chain) was captured in a study of shared clonotypes between healthy human individuals. Germline CDR1 SQVTM, CDR2 ANQGSEA. The CDR3 consists of 13 residues. V was shortened by 0 bases and J by 7 bases, with 12 bases between the two germline ends. Study-wide results and limits: The study generally estimated greater richness for naive than memory subsets. Sequencing depth was a factor that was expected to affect clonotype sharing among donors.

Notes on this clone: Its antigen is undetermined.

Sequencing was performed with immunoSEQ multiplex PCR; in TCRdb, only in-frame clones are kept and a portion is missing. The sample holds roughly 600,000 clones, about 98% seen once. The naive CD8 fraction comprised CD45RO-negative cells positively selected for CCR7 and excluded terminally differentiated effector memory CD45RA+ cells. Sequencing was performed on naive CD8+ T cells sorted from blood. The J gene is TRBJ2-5, the V gene TRBV29-1, with D possibly matching TRBD2 (6 bases). This receptor was identified in a man between 25 and 39 years old in good health. The CDR3 protein is CSVEDRGIGTQYF. CDR3 sequence (DNA): TGCAGCGTTGAAGATCGGGGGATAGGGACCCAGTACTTC.